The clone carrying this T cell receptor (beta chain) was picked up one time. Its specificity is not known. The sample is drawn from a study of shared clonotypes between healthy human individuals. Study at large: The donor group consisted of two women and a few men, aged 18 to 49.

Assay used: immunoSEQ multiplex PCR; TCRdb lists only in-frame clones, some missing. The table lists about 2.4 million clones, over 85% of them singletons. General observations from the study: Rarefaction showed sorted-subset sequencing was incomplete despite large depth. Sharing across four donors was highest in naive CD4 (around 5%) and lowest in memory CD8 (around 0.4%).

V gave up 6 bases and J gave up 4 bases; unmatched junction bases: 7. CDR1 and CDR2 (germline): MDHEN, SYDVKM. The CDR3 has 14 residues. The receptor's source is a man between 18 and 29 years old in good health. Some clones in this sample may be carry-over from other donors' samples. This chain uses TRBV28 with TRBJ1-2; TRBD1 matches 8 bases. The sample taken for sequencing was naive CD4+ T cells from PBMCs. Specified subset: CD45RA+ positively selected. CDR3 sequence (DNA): TGTGCCAGCAGCTCCCTGACAGGGGTCTATGGCTACACCTTC. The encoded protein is CASSSLTGVYGYTF.